Below, 2 T cell receptor beta chains from the same sample are listed, as sequenced in a study of blood T cells in healthy people across ages. Combining a sample-barcoded 5' primer with a J-beta primer mix, a second PCR ran for about 6 to 11 cycles. TCRdb called the 5' RACE reads again in MiXCR, with one record for every CDR3 protein. The sample includes 550,000 to 650,000 distinct CDR3 sequences, approximately 30% of them seen just once. The specimen was blood. Receptor source: a woman at least 80 years old in good health.

The V and J genes are TRBV5-6 and TRBJ2-1; D is ambiguous. CDR3 length equals 14 residues. Germline V gives CDR1 SGHDT, CDR2 YYEEEE. Trimming cost V 3 bases and J 7 bases, with 14 bases left between them. The CDR3 DNA reads as TGTGCCAGCAGCTCAGGTAGCCGAAGGAATGAGCAGTTCTTC. It is translated as CASSSGSRRNEQFF.

In this sample, this clonotype turned up many times. This chain links TRBV12-3 or TRBV12-4 with TRBJ1-6, with 7 bases matching TRBD1. V was clipped by 5 bases and J by 6 bases; unmatched bases: 4. The CDR3 is 14 residues long. The CDR3 is CASSAGQSNSPLHF. DNA of the CDR3: TGTGCCAGCAGTGCGGGACAGTCTAATTCACCCCTCCACTTT.